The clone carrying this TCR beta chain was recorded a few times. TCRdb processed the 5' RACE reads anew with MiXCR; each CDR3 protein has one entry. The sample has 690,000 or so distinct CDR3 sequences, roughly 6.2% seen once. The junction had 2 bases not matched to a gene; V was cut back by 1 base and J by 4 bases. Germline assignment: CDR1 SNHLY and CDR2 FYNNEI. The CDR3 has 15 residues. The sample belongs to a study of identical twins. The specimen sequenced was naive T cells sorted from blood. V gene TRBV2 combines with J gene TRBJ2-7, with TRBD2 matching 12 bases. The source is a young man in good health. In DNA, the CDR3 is TGTGCCAGCAGTGAAGGGCTAGCGGGAGGGTACGAGCAGTACTTC. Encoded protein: CASSEGLAGGYEQYF. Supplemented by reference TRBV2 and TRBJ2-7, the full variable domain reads EPEVTQTPSHQVTQMGQEVILRCVPISNHLYFYWYRQILGQKVEFLVSFYNNEISEKSEIFDDQFSVERPDGSNFTLKIRSTKLEDSAMYFCASSEGLAGGYEQYFGPGTRLTVT.